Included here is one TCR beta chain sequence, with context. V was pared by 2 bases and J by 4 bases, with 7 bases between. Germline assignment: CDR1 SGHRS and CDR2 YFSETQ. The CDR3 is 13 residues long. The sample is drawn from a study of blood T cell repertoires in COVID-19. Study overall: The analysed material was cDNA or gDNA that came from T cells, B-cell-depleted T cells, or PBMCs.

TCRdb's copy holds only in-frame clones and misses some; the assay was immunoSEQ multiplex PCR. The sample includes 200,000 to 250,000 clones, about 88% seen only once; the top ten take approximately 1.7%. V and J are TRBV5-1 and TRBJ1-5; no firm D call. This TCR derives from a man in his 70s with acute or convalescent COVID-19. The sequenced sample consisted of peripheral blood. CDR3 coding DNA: TGCGCCAGCAGCTTTTCCGGGAATCAGCCCCAGCATTTT. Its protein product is CASSFSGNQPQHF. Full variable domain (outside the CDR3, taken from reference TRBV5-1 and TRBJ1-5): KAGVTQTPRYLIKTRGQQVTLSCSPISGHRSVSWYQQTPGQGLQFLFEYFSETQRNKGNFPGRFSGRQFSNSRSEMNVSTLELGDSALYLCASSFSGNQPQHFGDGTRLSIL.